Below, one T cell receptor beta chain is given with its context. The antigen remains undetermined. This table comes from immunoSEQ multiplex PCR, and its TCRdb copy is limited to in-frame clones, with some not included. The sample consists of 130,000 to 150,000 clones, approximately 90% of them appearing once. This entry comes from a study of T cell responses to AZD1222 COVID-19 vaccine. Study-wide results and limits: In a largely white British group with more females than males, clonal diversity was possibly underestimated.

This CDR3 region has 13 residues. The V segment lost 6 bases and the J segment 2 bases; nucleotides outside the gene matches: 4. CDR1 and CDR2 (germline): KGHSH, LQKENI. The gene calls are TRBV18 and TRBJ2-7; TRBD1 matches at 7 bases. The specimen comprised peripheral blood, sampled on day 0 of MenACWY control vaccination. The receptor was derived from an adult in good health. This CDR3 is CASSHRGAYEQYF. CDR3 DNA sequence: TGTGCCAGCTCCCACAGGGGAGCCTACGAGCAGTACTTC. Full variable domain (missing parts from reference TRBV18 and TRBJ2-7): NAGVMQNPRHLVRRRGQEARLRCSPMKGHSHVYWYRQLPEEGLKFMVYLQKENIIDESGMPKERFSAEFPKEGPSILRIQQVVRGDSAAYFCASSHRGAYEQYFGPGTRLTVT.